This T cell receptor (beta chain) was recovered during a study of blood T cell repertoires in COVID-19. The wider study: Sites across the United States, Italy and Spain contributed samples from acute and convalescent COVID-19.

As handled by the study authors: Quantification of nucleated cells was approximated via reference gene primer amplification. Some clones are missing from TCRdb's copy, which holds only in-frame ones; the method was immunoSEQ multiplex PCR. D and trimming were read from the DNA, whereas the V and J calls and clone size are those reported in that table. The sample lists about 57,000 clones, approximately 91% occurring once. Germline CDR1 and CDR2: LNHDA and SQIVND (reference sequence). V lost 0 bases and J lost 4; bases outside the gene matches: 4. CDR3 length: 15 amino acids. The sequence was obtained from a man between 60 and 70 years old with acute or convalescent COVID-19. Sequenced sample: peripheral blood. The gene calls are TRBV19 and TRBJ1-1; 8 bases agree with TRBD1. The CDR3 coding sequence is TGTGCCAGTAGTATAGAGGGACAGGTCCTCACTGAAGCTTTCTTT. The encoded protein is CASSIEGQVLTEAFF.